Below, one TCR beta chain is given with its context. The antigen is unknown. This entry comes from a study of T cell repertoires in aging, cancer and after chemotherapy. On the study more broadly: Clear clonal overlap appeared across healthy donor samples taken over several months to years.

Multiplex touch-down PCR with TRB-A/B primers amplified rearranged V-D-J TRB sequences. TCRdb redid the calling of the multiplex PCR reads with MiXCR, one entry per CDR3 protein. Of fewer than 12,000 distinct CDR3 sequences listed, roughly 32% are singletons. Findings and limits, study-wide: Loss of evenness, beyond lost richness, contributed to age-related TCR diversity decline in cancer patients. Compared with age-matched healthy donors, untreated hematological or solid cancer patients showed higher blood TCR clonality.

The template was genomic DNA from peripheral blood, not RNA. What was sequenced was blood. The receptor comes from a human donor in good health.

The CDR3 nucleotides are TGTGCCTGGAGTGTCAAGGGGTTTGGAGAAAAACTGTTTTTT. Protein sequence: CAWSVKGFGEKLFF. The V call is TRBV30, the J call TRBJ1-4, with a tentative D call TRBD1 (5 bases). Germline-derived CDR1 and CDR2 are GTSNPN and SVGIG (reference sequence). The CDR3 is made up of 14 amino acids. The V end was cut by 0 bases, the J end by 8 bases, with 13 bases between.